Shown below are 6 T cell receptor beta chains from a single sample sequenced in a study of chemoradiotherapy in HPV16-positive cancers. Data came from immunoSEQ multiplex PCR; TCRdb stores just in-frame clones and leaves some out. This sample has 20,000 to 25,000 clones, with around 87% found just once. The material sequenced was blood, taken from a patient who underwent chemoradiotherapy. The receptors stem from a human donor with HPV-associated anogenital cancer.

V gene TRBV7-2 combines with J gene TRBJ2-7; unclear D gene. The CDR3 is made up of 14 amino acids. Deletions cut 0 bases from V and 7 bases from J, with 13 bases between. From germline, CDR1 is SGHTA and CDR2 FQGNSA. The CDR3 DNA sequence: TGTGCCAGCAGCTTAGCAGGATTAGCTGGGGAGCAGTACTTC. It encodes CASSLAGLAGEQYF.

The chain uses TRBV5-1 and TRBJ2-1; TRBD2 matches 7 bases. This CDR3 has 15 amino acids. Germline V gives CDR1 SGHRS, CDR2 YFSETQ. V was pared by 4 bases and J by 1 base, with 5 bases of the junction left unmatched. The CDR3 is CASSVLAGSYNEQFF. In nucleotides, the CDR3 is TGCGCCAGCAGCGTTTTAGCGGGTTCCTACAATGAGCAGTTCTTC.

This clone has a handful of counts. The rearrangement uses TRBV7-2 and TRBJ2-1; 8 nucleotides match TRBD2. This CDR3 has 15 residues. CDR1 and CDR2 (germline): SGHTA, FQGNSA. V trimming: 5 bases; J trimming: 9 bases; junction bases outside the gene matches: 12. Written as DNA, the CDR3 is TGTGCCAGCAGCGCGGGGGTAGCGGGAACAGCTGAGCAGTTCTTC. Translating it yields CASSAGVAGTAEQFF.

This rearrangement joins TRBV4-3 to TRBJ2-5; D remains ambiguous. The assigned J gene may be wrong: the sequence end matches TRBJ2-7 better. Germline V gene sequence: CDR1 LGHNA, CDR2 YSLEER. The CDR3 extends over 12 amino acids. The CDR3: CASSQDGHEQYF. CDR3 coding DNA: TGCGCCAGCAGCCAAGACGGCCACGAGCAGTACTTC.

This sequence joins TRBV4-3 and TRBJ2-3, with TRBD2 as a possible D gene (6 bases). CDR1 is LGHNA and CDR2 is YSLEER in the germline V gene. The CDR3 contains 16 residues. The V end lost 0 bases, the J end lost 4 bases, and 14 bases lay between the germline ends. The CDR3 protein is CASSQDGGTSPDTQYF. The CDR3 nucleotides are TGCGCCAGCAGCCAAGATGGGGGGACGTCCCCAGATACGCAGTATTTT.

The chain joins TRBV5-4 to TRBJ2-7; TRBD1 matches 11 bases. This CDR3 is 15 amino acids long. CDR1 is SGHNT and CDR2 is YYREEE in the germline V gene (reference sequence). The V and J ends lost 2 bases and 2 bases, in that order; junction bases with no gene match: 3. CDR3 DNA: TGTGCCAGCAGCTTAGCGGGACAGGGGGCCTACGAGCAGTACTTC. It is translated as CASSLAGQGAYEQYF.